One and the same sample provided the 16 T cell receptor beta chains below, sequenced in a study of blood T cell repertoires in COVID-19. Profiling relied on immunoSEQ multiplex PCR, and the TCRdb table lists in-frame clones only, not all of them. The sample lists about 440,000 clones; 80% to 90% were seen once. The source material was peripheral blood. The receptors originated from a woman younger than 45 with acute or convalescent COVID-19.

The gene calls are TRBV24-1 and TRBJ2-3; TRBD1 matches at 10 bases. J gave up 1 base and V 1 base, and 1 base lay outside the gene matches. The germline gives CDR1 KGHDR, CDR2 SFDVKD. The CDR3 is 16 residues long. The CDR3 sequence is CATSDFGTGGTDTQYF. DNA of the CDR3: TGTGCCACCAGTGATTTTGGGACAGGGGGCACAGATACGCAGTATTTT.

This clone has a single count. The chain recombines TRBV7-2 with TRBJ2-7; TRBD2 matches 7 bases. The germline V gene has CDR1 SGHTA and CDR2 FQGNSA. This CDR3 is 15 amino acids long. V shed 5 bases and J 7 bases; nucleotides not matched to a gene: 14. The CDR3 DNA reads TGTGCCAGCAGCGGAGAAGCGGGGAATGCGGAGGAGCAGTACTTC. Its protein is CASSGEAGNAEEQYF.

The chain carries TRBV27 and TRBJ2-1; 9 bases fit TRBD2. CDR1 MNHEY and CDR2 SMNVEV come from the germline V gene (reference sequence). The CDR3 is 15 residues long. With 5 bases clipped from V and 0 bases from J, the junction kept 2 bases outside the gene matches. The CDR3, as DNA: TGTGCCAGCAGTACAGCGGGGGGCTCCTACAATGAGCAGTTCTTC. The encoded protein is CASSTAGGSYNEQFF.

This chain links TRBV18 with TRBJ1-2; the match to TRBD1 covers 7 bases. The CDR3 contains 16 residues. Looked up from germline, CDR1 is KGHSH and CDR2 is LQKENI. V trimming: 2 bases; J trimming: 6 bases; junction bases outside the gene matches: 12. CDR3: CASSPAQGGTDDGYTF. CDR3 nucleotides: TGTGCCAGCTCACCAGCCCAGGGGGGTACGGACGATGGCTACACCTTC.

The chain joins TRBV7-8 to TRBJ2-7; D possibly corresponds to TRBD1 (6 bases). Germline V gene data show CDR1 as SGHVS and CDR2 as FQNEAQ. This CDR3 is built from 18 residues. V shed 1 base and J shed 4 bases, with 23 bases lying between them. The CDR3 protein is CASSLVPTRPTGMYEQYF. The CDR3 DNA reads as TGTGCCAGCAGCTTAGTTCCCACCCGCCCGACAGGTATGTACGAGCAGTACTTC.

The chain combines TRBV11-2 with TRBJ1-1; D ambiguous. This CDR3 comprises 11 residues. The germline V and J ends were trimmed by 6 bases and 7 bases, with 9 bases remaining between them. The germline CDR1 and CDR2 sequences are SGHAT and FQNNGV. The CDR3 spells CASSVRDEAFF. The CDR3 DNA reads TGTGCCAGCAGTGTCCGGGATGAAGCTTTCTTT.

The V call is TRBV5-5, the J call TRBJ2-7; no definite D call. The CDR3 is 14 amino acids. Germline V lookup: CDR1 SGHKS, CDR2 YYEKEE (reference sequence). Trimming removed 2 bases from V and 2 bases from J, with 11 bases in between. CDR3: CASSFYAGTYEQYF. The CDR3 coding sequence is TGTGCCAGCAGCTTCTACGCAGGAACCTACGAGCAGTACTTC.

The chain is built from TRBV5-6 and TRBJ2-3; tentatively, D is TRBD2 (6 bases). The ends were cut back, 2 bases at V and 1 base at J, with 17 bases in the middle. The germline gives CDR1 SGHDT, CDR2 YYEEEE. The CDR3 contains 17 residues. The CDR3 bases are TGTGCCAGCAGCTTTACCTGGCAGGGAGGAGGCACAGATACGCAGTATTTT. It encodes CASSFTWQGGGTDTQYF.

The CDR3 spells CARTKAGGLVKYF. CDR3 nucleotide sequence: TGTGCCAGAACCAAAGCGGGGGGGCTTGTCAAGTATTTT. J is TRBJ2-3 and V is TRBV2; 10 bases align to TRBD2. J lost 13 bases, V lost 9 bases, and 13 bases had no gene match. This CDR3 contains 13 residues. Germline loops: CDR1 SNHLY, CDR2 FYNNEI.

The V gene is TRBV5-1, the J gene TRBJ1-4; D is possibly TRBD1 (5 bases). This CDR3 has 15 residues. Germline loops: CDR1 SGHRS, CDR2 YFSETQ. The ends were cut back, 2 bases at V and 2 bases at J, with 10 bases in the middle. This CDR3 is CASSLGVGTNEKLFF. The DNA for the CDR3 is TGCGCCAGCAGCTTAGGGGTCGGGACTAATGAAAAACTGTTTTTT. Filled out from reference TRBV5-1 and TRBJ1-4, the complete variable domain reads KAGVTQTPRYLIKTRGQQVTLSCSPISGHRSVSWYQQTPGQGLQFLFEYFSETQRNKGNFPGRFSGRQFSNSRSEMNVSTLELGDSALYLCASSLGVGTNEKLFFGSGTQLSVL.

The chain combines TRBV5-4 with TRBJ2-3; 8 bases align to TRBD2. The CDR3 is 13 residues long. V shed 4 bases, J shed 6 bases, and the junction held 4 bases outside the gene matches. Germline CDR1 and CDR2: SGHNT and YYREEE (reference sequence). The CDR3 sequence is CASSPGGIDTQYF. The CDR3 nucleotides are TGTGCCAGCAGCCCGGGGGGGATCGATACGCAGTATTTT.

This clone occurred many times. The CDR3, as DNA: TGTGCCAGCAGCTTATTCCAGAACACTGAAGCTTTCTTT. Protein sequence: CASSLFQNTEAFF. The chain recombines TRBV11-3 with TRBJ1-1; D call uncertain. V was clipped by 2 bases and J by 1 base, with 5 bases between them. Germline CDR1 is SGHNT and CDR2 is YENEEA. This CDR3 comprises 13 residues. Full variable domain (rest looked up from reference TRBV11-3 and TRBJ1-1): EAGVVQSPRYKIIEKKQPVAFWCNPISGHNTLYWYLQNLGQGPELLIRYENEEAVDDSQLPKDRFSAERLKGVDSTLKIQPAELGDSAVYLCASSLFQNTEAFFGQGTRLTVV.

CDR3 in DNA: TGTGCCAGCAGCTCCGACAGGGTCTCTGGAAACACCATATATTTT. It is translated as CASSSDRVSGNTIYF. The chain uses TRBV7-9 and TRBJ1-3; TRBD1 aligns across 7 bases. The CDR3 extends over 15 amino acids. V was pared by 4 bases and J by 0 bases, with 3 bases of the junction left unmatched. The germline V gene encodes CDR1 SEHNR and CDR2 FQNEAQ (reference sequence).

This chain joins TRBV5-6 and TRBJ2-3; no definite D call. This CDR3 comprises 17 residues. From germline, CDR1 is SGHDT and CDR2 YYEEEE. V shed 2 bases and J shed 6 bases, with 22 bases lying between them. Here the CDR3 DNA reads TGTGCCAGCAGCTTTTTACGTAGTGGGCCCGTGGCCGATACGCAGTATTTT. Translating it yields CASSFLRSGPVADTQYF.

To note about this clone: Just one base apart from a much larger clone, this may be a read error. The CDR3 DNA is TGTGCCAGCAGTGAAGCGGGGGGCACAGATACGCAGTATTTT. It codes for CASSEAGGTDTQYF. The chain links TRBV6-4 to TRBJ2-3; 8 nucleotides line up with TRBD2. The V and J ends lost 3 bases and 1 base, in that order; junction bases with no gene match: 0. CDR3 size: 14 residues. CDR1 is MRHNA, CDR2 SNTAGT, per germline.

The chain employs TRBV10-3 and TRBJ2-5; 8 bases agree with TRBD1. Unmatched junction bases numbered 8, after V lost 6 bases and J lost 5 bases. CDR3 length: 14 residues. Germline V lookup: CDR1 ENHRY, CDR2 SYGVKD. CDR3 DNA sequence: TGTGCCATCAGCATAGGACAGGGAGAGGAGACCCAGTACTTC. Protein sequence: CAISIGQGEETQYF.